This T cell receptor beta chain came from a study of spatial heterogeneity in lung cancer (dated by TCRdb to between 2018 and 2021). As for the study more broadly: More beta-chain than alpha-chain transcripts were consistently detected, likely reflecting higher beta-chain transcript abundance. Both alpha and beta chains were TCR-sequenced in roughly 200 tumor regions, under 70 matched nontumor lung samples and 55 to 60 PBMC samples obtained at surgery. In the raw uncorrected reads, each unique combination of TCR and UMI appeared on average more than ten times. In non-small cell lung cancer, the study quantitatively compared TCR alpha and beta repertoires across several tumor regions, matched nontumor lung, and blood. TCR repertoire features were related to nonsynonymous mutation counts determined by whole-exome sequencing of tumor tissue.

This clonotype was seen more than once but under ten times. Its antigen has not been determined. There are no base qualities to consult, and no much larger clone falls within one base. Library preparation employed 5' RACE. Instrument on record: NextSeq 500. The TCR library protocol attached a unique molecular identifier to each TCR cDNA molecule to allow correction of PCR and sequencing errors. The study's processing was this. TCR identification, UMI-based error correction and CDR3 extraction were all carried out with Decombinator tools. Expanded TCRs were defined as those above a frequency of 2 per 1,000, corresponding to the top 1% of the tumor frequency distribution. Renyi diversity was computed with the R vegan package after each repertoire had been subsampled 100 times to 5,000 TCRs. CDR3 similarity networks were built from amino acid triplet string-kernel similarity, connecting CDR3s with pairwise similarity above 0.82. TCRdb trimmed public reads at Q25 via fastp, called clones via MiXCR and kept in-frame beta chains. When rows share a CDR3 protein, they turn into one entry using the most common DNA and genes. TCRdb's processing, not the study's, gives the V and J calls here. The sample table contains more than 85,000 distinct CDR3 sequences; only one count was recorded for around 8.6% of them. Jointly, the top ten make up less than 9% of the sample.

In light of the paper, this sample's time point label describes: sample taken at primary tumor resection. Whole RNA extracted from tumor and nontumor lung tissue, or from cryopreserved PBMC samples, was used for TCR sequencing without cell sorting. The donors were about 71 patients from the lung TRACERx cohort who had early-stage, untreated non-small cell lung cancer. Only patients with enough RNA available from two or more tumor regions were chosen for TCR sequencing. Here is what the overall study found, with its caveats: Confirming at a functional level the hypothesis that regional TCRs recognize regional mutations was considered to require additional single-cell paired TCR alpha and beta sequencing. Ubiquitous expanded tumor TCRs were detected in blood more often at tumor resection than at routine follow-up.

The clonotype comes from a male donor with early-stage non-small cell lung cancer. Sequenced material: PBMCs, taken at surgery.

The sequenced DNA is TGTGCCAGCAGCCAGACACCTAACACTGAAGCTTTCTTT. It translates as CASSQTPNTEAFF. The rearranged segments are TRBV3-1 and TRBJ1-1; no confident D gene assignment can be made. Via the germline V gene (reference sequence), CDR1 is LGHDT and CDR2 YNNKEL. Taken from cysteine to phenylalanine, the CDR3 has 13 residues. The only DNA kept is the CDR3, 39 bases in frame from the first base. The junction shows trimming of 3 bases on V and 2 bases on J, plus 7 bases between the germline ends.